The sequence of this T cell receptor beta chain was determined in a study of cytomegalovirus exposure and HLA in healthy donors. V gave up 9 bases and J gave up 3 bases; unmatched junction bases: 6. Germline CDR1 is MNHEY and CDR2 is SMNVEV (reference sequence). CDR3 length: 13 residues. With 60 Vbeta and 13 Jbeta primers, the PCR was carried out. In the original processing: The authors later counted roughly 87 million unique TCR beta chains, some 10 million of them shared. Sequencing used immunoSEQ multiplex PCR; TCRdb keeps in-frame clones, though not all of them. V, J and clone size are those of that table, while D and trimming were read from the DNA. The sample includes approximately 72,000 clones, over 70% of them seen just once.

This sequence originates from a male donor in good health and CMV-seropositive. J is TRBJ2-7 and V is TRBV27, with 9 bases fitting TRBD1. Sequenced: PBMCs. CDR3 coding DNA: TGTGCCAGTACGGGACAGGGAGGCTACGAGCAGTACTTC. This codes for CASTGQGGYEQYF.